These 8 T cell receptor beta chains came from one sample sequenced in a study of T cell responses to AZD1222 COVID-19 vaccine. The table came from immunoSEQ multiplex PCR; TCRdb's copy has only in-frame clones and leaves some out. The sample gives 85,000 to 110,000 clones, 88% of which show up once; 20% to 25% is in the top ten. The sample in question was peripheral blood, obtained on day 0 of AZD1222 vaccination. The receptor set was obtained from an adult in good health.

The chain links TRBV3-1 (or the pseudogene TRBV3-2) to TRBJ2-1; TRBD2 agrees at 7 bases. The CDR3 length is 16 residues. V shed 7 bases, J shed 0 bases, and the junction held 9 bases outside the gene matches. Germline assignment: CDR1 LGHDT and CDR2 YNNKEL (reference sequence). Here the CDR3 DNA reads TGTGCCAGCAAGCCAGGACGGGGGGTCTCCTACAATGAGCAGTTCTTC. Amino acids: CASKPGRGVSYNEQFF.

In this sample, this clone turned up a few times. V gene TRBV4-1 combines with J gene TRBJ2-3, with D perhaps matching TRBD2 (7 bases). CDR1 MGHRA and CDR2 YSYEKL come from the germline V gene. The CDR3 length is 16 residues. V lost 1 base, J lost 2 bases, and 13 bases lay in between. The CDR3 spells CASSQVRGAYTDTQYF. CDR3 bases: TGCGCCAGCAGCCAAGTACGGGGGGCCTACACAGATACGCAGTATTTT.

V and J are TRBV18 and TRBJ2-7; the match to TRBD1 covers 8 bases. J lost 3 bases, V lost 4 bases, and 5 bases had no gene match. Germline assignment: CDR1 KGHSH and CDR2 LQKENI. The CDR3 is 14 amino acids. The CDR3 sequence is CASSHDRGGYEQYF. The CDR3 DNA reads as TGTGCCAGCTCACATGACAGGGGAGGCTACGAGCAGTACTTC.

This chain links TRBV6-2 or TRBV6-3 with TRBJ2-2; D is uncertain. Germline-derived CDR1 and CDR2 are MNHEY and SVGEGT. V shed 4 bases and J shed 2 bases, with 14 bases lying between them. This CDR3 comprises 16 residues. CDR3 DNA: TGTGCCAGCAGTTGGGATCCAACCTTAAACACCGGGGAGCTGTTTTTT. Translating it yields CASSWDPTLNTGELFF.

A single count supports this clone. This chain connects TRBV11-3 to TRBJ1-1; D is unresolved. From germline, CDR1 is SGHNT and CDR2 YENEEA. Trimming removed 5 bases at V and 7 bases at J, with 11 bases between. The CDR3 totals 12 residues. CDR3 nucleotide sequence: TGTGCCAGCAGCCCCTCGGGTGGTGAAGCTTTCTTT. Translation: CASSPSGGEAFF.

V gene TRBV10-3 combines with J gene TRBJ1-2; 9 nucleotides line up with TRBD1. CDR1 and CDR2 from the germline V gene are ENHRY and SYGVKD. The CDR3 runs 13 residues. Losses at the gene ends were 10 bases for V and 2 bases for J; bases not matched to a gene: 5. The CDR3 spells CATTGTGNYGYTF. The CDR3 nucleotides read TGTGCCACCACCGGGACAGGGAACTATGGCTACACCTTC.

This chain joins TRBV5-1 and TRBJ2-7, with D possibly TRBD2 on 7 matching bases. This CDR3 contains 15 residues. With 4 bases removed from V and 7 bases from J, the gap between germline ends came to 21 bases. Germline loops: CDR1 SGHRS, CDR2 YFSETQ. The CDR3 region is CASSPLYGGGGEQYF. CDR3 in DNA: TGCGCCAGCAGCCCCCTTTACGGCGGGGGCGGGGAGCAGTACTTC.

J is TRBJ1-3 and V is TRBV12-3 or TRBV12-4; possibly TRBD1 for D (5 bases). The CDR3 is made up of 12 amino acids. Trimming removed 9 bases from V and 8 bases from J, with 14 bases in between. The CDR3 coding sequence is TGTGCCAGTATGCTGGGACCGGACACCATATATTTT. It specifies CASMLGPDTIYF.